The present T cell receptor beta chain was sequenced within a study of blood T cell repertoires in COVID-19. Study-level background: Whether acute or convalescent, the COVID-19 samples came from the United States, Italy and Spain.

Assay used: immunoSEQ multiplex PCR; TCRdb lists only in-frame clones, some missing. The repertoire holds a few hundred thousand clones, with around four fifths as singletons. The Seattle site enrolled patients during active infection and followed them longitudinally. The sequencing sample was made of peripheral blood. The clonotype was recovered from a woman aged 80 or over with COVID-19, enrolled during active disease.

The CDR3, as DNA: TGTGCCAGCAGTTTAAAGGGACAGGGAACCTACGAGCAGTACTTC. It encodes CASSLKGQGTYEQYF. The chain couples TRBV27 to TRBJ2-7; 9 bases fit TRBD1. The CDR3 is 15 amino acids. The trim removed 2 bases at V and 2 bases at J, leaving 4 bases unmatched. Per germline, CDR1 MNHEY and CDR2 SMNVEV (reference sequence).